Below, 25 T cell receptor beta chains from the same sample are listed, as sequenced in a study of blood T cell repertoires in COVID-19. Assay used: immunoSEQ multiplex PCR; TCRdb lists only in-frame clones, some missing. This table holds 100,000 to 150,000 clones, approximately 80% found once. The sample was peripheral blood. The receptor source for this set is a man in his sixties with acute or convalescent COVID-19.

The gene calls are TRBV11-2 and TRBJ2-3, with D hard to call. Per the germline V gene, CDR1 is SGHAT and CDR2 is FQNNGV. Trimming pared 5 bases from V and 5 bases from J, leaving 11 bases between. The CDR3 is 13 amino acids. This chain's CDR3 is CASSQNPGDTQYF. DNA of the CDR3: TGTGCCAGCAGCCAAAACCCCGGAGATACGCAGTATTTT.

The V gene is TRBV18, the J gene TRBJ2-7; 9 bases are shared with TRBD1. The germline gives CDR1 KGHSH, CDR2 LQKENI. CDR3 size: 14 residues. Germline trimming cut 2 bases from V and 6 bases from J; bases unmatched to any gene: 5. The CDR3 loop reads CASSPGTGSSEQYF. DNA for the CDR3: TGTGCCAGCTCACCAGGGACAGGGTCGTCCGAGCAGTACTTC.

Worth noting for this clone: The sample carries other DNA sequences with the same CDR3. This rearrangement joins TRBV11-3 to TRBJ2-3, with 7 nucleotides matching TRBD2. Germline V gene lookup returns CDR1 SGHNT and CDR2 YENEEA. The CDR3 contains 14 residues. The J segment lost 0 bases and the V segment lost 3 bases, leaving 0 bases of the junction unmatched. The CDR3 DNA reads as TGTGCCAGCAGCTTGGGGGGGAGCACAGATACGCAGTATTTT. Its protein product is CASSLGGSTDTQYF.

This chain uses TRBV18 with TRBJ2-2; TRBD1 agrees at 7 bases. This CDR3 region has 17 residues. In germline, CDR1 is KGHSH, CDR2 LQKENI. V shed 5 bases and J 4 bases; nucleotides not matched to a gene: 13. Here the CDR3 reads CASSNNEGARSTGELFF. The CDR3 DNA follows: TGTGCCAGCTCAAACAATGAGGGGGCAAGAAGCACCGGGGAGCTGTTTTTT.

This chain links TRBV5-6 with TRBJ1-2, with 10 bases lining up with TRBD1. This CDR3 is 14 amino acids long. The trim removed 2 bases at V and 4 bases at J, leaving 2 bases unmatched. CDR1 SGHDT and CDR2 YYEEEE come from the germline V gene. CDR3 in DNA: TGTGCCAGCAGCTTCGGACAGGGGGGCTATGGCTACACCTTC. Translating it yields CASSFGQGGYGYTF.

The chain is built from TRBV19 and TRBJ1-4; 8 bases agree with TRBD1. The length of the CDR3 is 12 residues. Trimming at V came to 10 bases and at J to 8 bases, leaving 6 bases not matched to a gene. The germline V gene has CDR1 LNHDA and CDR2 SQIVND (reference sequence). The CDR3 DNA is TGTGCCACCCGGGACAGGAACGAAAAACTGTTTTTT. Translation: CATRDRNEKLFF.

The chain combines TRBV18 with TRBJ1-1, with D possibly matching TRBD1 (6 bases). The CDR3 has 16 residues. Germline V lookup: CDR1 KGHSH, CDR2 LQKENI. The V end was cut by 4 bases, the J end by 0 bases, with 15 bases between. The CDR3 DNA is TGTGCCAGCTCACTCAACCCCAGGGGAATGAACACTGAAGCTTTCTTT. As protein: CASSLNPRGMNTEAFF.

CDR3 residues: CASGQQGVGANVLTF. CDR3 DNA sequence: TGCGCCAGCGGACAACAGGGGGTTGGGGCCAACGTCCTGACTTTC. This sequence joins TRBV5-1 and TRBJ2-6; 8 nucleotides match TRBD1. The CDR3 extends over 15 amino acids. Germline loops: CDR1 SGHRS, CDR2 YFSETQ. V shed 7 bases, J shed 3 bases, and the junction held 6 bases outside the gene matches.

The chain has TRBV11-3 and TRBJ1-5; 7 nucleotides line up with TRBD1. Per the germline V gene, CDR1 is SGHNT and CDR2 is YENEEA. This CDR3 has 16 amino acids. V dropped 5 bases and J dropped 1; count of bases not matched to a gene: 8. DNA for the CDR3: TGTGCCAGCAGCGCCATAGGGGGCTCAAGCAATCAGCCCCAGCATTTT. It specifies CASSAIGGSSNQPQHF.

This clone was recorded once. The chain combines TRBV5-5 with TRBJ1-1; D is unclear. The V end was cut by 1 base, the J end by 0 bases, with 10 bases between. Germline CDR1 SGHKS, CDR2 YYEKEE (reference sequence). The CDR3 covers 15 residues. The CDR3 DNA follows: TGTGCCAGCAGCTTGATGGTGACTATGAACACTGAAGCTTTCTTT. Translation gives CASSLMVTMNTEAFF. The whole variable domain, remainder taken from reference TRBV5-5 and TRBJ1-1, is DAGVTQSPTHLIKTRGQQVTLRCSPISGHKSVSWYQQVLGQGPQFIFQYYEKEERGRGNFPDRFSARQFPNYSSELNVNALLLGDSALYLCASSLMVTMNTEAFFGQGTRLTVV.

In this sample, this clone turned up a few times. The chain uses TRBV28 and TRBJ2-7, with D possibly matching TRBD2 (6 bases). Deletions cut 6 bases from V and 2 bases from J, with 14 bases between. Germline CDR1 reads MDHEN; CDR2 reads SYDVKM. The CDR3 totals 14 residues. The CDR3 is CASSLTRPPYEQYF. As DNA, the CDR3 is TGTGCCAGCAGCCTGACTAGACCCCCCTACGAGCAGTACTTC.

This CDR3 is CASSAQGYGEKLFF. DNA of the CDR3: TGTGCCAGCAGCGCGCAGGGTTATGGGGAAAAACTGTTTTTT. This sequence joins TRBV9 and TRBJ1-4, with TRBD1 as a possible D gene (5 bases). The germline V and J ends were trimmed by 3 bases and 8 bases, with 14 bases remaining between them. The CDR3 runs 14 residues. Germline lookup yields CDR1 SGDLS and CDR2 YYNGEE.

The chain combines TRBV9 with TRBJ1-3; D perhaps matches TRBD1 (5 bases). CDR1 and CDR2 (germline): SGDLS, YYNGEE. This CDR3 comprises 15 residues. V was trimmed by 0 bases and J by 0 bases, leaving 7 bases between them. The CDR3 protein is CASSVAGLSGNTIYF. The CDR3 DNA follows: TGTGCCAGCAGCGTAGCAGGGCTCTCTGGAAACACCATATATTTT.

The genes are TRBV11-2 and TRBJ2-3; TRBD2 agrees at 13 bases. V lost 4 bases, J lost 15 bases, and 10 bases stayed unmatched. Germline V lookup: CDR1 SGHAT, CDR2 FQNNGV. The CDR3 length is 14 residues. DNA for the CDR3: TGTGCCAGCAGCTCCTTACGAGGACTAGCGGGAGTCTATTTT. Translated: CASSSLRGLAGVYF.

The chain has TRBV5-1 and TRBJ1-1; 10 positions match TRBD1. The CDR3 extends over 15 amino acids. V trimming: 4 bases; J trimming: 8 bases; junction bases outside the gene matches: 11. CDR1 SGHRS and CDR2 YFSETQ come from the germline V gene. CDR3 sequence reads: CASSRGTGDFSEAFF. CDR3 nucleotides: TGCGCCAGCAGCCGGGGGACAGGGGATTTTTCCGAAGCTTTCTTT.

The chain couples TRBV7-2 to TRBJ2-2; 8 bases map to TRBD1. There are 13 residues in the CDR3. V dropped 5 bases and J dropped 6; count of bases not matched to a gene: 2. Germline values: CDR1 SGHTA, CDR2 FQGNSA. The CDR3 bases are TGTGCCAGCAGCACACAGGGGGCCGGGGAGCTGTTTTTT. Its translation is CASSTQGAGELFF. The variable domain in full, completed from reference TRBV7-2 and TRBJ2-2, reads GAGVSQSPSNKVTEKGKDVELRCDPISGHTALYWYRQSLGQGLEFLIYFQGNSAPDKSGLPSDRFSAERTGGSVSTLTIQRTQQEDSAVYLCASSTQGAGELFFGEGSRLTVL.

This clone has a single count. This chain connects TRBV5-4 to TRBJ2-5; D is uncertain. Germline loops: CDR1 SGHNT, CDR2 YYREEE (reference sequence). The CDR3 is 13 residues long. Trimming cost V 4 bases and J 5 bases, with 12 bases left between them. CDR3 protein: CASSPSVAETQYF. For the CDR3, the DNA is TGTGCCAGCAGCCCCTCGGTCGCCGAGACCCAGTACTTC.

The chain combines TRBV29-1 with TRBJ2-4; D is uncertain. The CDR3 is 12 residues long. The germline CDR1 and CDR2 sequences are SQVTM and ANQGSEA. V gave up 1 base and J gave up 6 bases, with 7 bases separating them. The CDR3 region is CSVEVGLNIQYF. Here the CDR3 DNA reads TGCAGCGTTGAAGTTGGCTTAAACATTCAGTACTTC.

The chain couples TRBV19 to TRBJ1-2; no clear D gene. The ends were cut back, 3 bases at V and 6 bases at J, with 17 bases in the middle. Germline lookup yields CDR1 LNHDA and CDR2 SQIVND (reference sequence). This CDR3 region has 15 residues. The DNA of the CDR3 is TGTGCCAGTAGTATTAGTTCGGTCGGGGAAGATGGCTACACCTTC. Translating it yields CASSISSVGEDGYTF.

The V gene is TRBV7-9, the J gene TRBJ2-7, with 9 bases fitting TRBD2. CDR1 and CDR2 (germline): SEHNR, FQNEAQ (reference sequence). The CDR3 has 15 residues. Trimming cost V 1 base and J 4 bases; bases outside gene matches: 5. The CDR3 protein is CASSLVSGRLYEQYF. The CDR3 DNA follows: TGTGCCAGCAGCTTAGTCAGCGGGAGGTTATACGAGCAGTACTTC. Full variable domain (rest looked up from reference TRBV7-9 and TRBJ2-7): DTGVSQNPRHKITKRGQNVTFRCDPISEHNRLYWYRQTLGQGPEFLTYFQNEAQLEKSRLLSDRFSAERPKGSFSTLEIQRTEQGDSAMYLCASSLVSGRLYEQYFGPGTRLTVT.

This clone was observed a few times. The V gene is TRBV28, the J gene TRBJ1-2, with D hard to call. The CDR3 runs to 12 residues. V dropped 3 bases and J dropped 5 bases, with 7 bases sitting between them. Germline values: CDR1 MDHEN, CDR2 SYDVKM. The CDR3 here is CASSFPHYGYTF. CDR3 coding DNA: TGTGCCAGCAGTTTTCCCCATTATGGCTACACCTTC.

Notes on this clone: The junction and the germline gene differ at one end; a read error may be behind it. The rearrangement joins TRBV2 to TRBJ2-7, with 8 bases aligning to TRBD1. CDR1 SNHLY and CDR2 FYNNEI come from the germline V gene. This CDR3 contains 15 residues. CDR3 loop: CASSEETTGEIEQYF. The CDR3, as DNA: TGTGCCAGCAGCGAAGAAACGACAGGGGAGATCGAGCAGTACTTC.

This clone has only a few counts. This chain joins TRBV30 and TRBJ2-6; 10 nucleotides line up with TRBD2. This CDR3 region has 15 residues. Germline CDR1 reads GTSNPN; CDR2 reads SVGIG (reference sequence). As DNA, the CDR3 is TGTGCTTGGGCTAGCGGGAGCTCTGGGGCCAACGTCCTGACTTTC. Translating it yields CAWASGSSGANVLTF.

The rearrangement uses TRBV7-8 and TRBJ2-3; a possible D gene is TRBD1 (5 bases). Looked up from germline, CDR1 is SGHVS and CDR2 is FQNEAQ. Trimming took 4 bases from V and 6 from J, leaving 11 bases between them. This CDR3 is built from 13 residues. The CDR3 is CASSSREGDTQYF. The CDR3 DNA follows: TGTGCCAGCAGCTCCAGGGAAGGGGATACGCAGTATTTT.

The chain employs TRBV10-1 and TRBJ2-5; the D is unclear. Germline-derived CDR1 and CDR2 are WNHNN and SYGVQD (reference sequence). The CDR3 runs 14 residues. Trimming cost V 0 bases and J 5 bases, with 10 bases left between them. The CDR3 spells CASSESNIRETQYF. CDR3 bases: TGCGCCAGCAGTGAGTCGAACATTCGCGAGACCCAGTACTTC.